The TCR beta chain under discussion was sequenced for a study of regulatory T cells in long-lasting Graves disease. Documented time point: newly diagnosed GD, antithyroid drugs for less than 3 months. The TCR library was made from RNA extracted from PBMCs. Only a few counts were recorded for this clonotype. This CDR3 has 15 residues. Germline V gene sequence: CDR1 WSHSY, CDR2 SAAADI. After removal of 6 bases from V and 5 bases from J, the junction contained 6 bases not matched to a gene. Through Arm-PCR of CDR3 regions and iRepertoire HTBI primers, TCR beta libraries were built. In the original processing: Identified segments across samples numbered some 62 TRBV and over eleven TRBJ. MiXCR, applied by TCRdb to the multiplex PCR reads, yields one record per CDR3 protein. TCRdb, not the authors, supplied the V and J calls. This sample yields about 470,000 distinct CDR3 sequences, of which 15% to 20% are seen a single time; more than 9% belongs to the top ten.

The same specimen was also included in a second study, on T cells in Graves' hyperthyroidism and ophthalmopathy.

Here the sequenced sample was peripheral blood mononuclear cells (PBMCs), taken at new diagnosis, from a patient treated with antithyroid drugs. The genes are TRBV10-2 and TRBJ2-1; the match to TRBD1 covers 11 bases. The sequence was collected from a man aged 35 to 55 with Graves disease. The CDR3 reads CASSRGQGANNEQFF. DNA of the CDR3: TGCGCCAGCAGCCGAGGACAGGGGGCCAACAATGAGCAGTTCTTC.